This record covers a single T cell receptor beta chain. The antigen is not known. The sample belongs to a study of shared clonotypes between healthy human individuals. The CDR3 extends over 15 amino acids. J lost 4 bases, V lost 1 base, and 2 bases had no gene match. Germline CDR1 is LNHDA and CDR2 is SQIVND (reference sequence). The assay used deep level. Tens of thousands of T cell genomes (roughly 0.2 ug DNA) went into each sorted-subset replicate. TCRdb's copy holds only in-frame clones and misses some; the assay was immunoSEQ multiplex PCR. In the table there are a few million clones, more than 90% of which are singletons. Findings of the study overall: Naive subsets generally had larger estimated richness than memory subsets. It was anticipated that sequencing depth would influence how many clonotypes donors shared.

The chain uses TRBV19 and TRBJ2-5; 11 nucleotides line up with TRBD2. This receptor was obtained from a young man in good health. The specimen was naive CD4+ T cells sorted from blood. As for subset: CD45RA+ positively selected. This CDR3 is CASSIALAGGETQYF. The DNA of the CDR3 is TGTGCCAGTAGTATAGCCCTAGCGGGAGGAGAGACCCAGTACTTC.